The T cell receptor (beta chain) under discussion was sequenced for a study of blood T cell repertoires in COVID-19 (dated by TCRdb to 2018 to 2020). In the study overall: Collaborator samples came from the United States, Italy and Spain and covered acute and convalescent phases of COVID-19. Subjects who had been exposed to COVID-19, were actively infected with it, or had recovered from it provided the deeply sampled blood TCRbeta repertoires that made up the dataset. Where available, HLA class I and class II types were obtained from metadata supplied by the sample provider rather than from assay-based typing. The prospective study material was composed of cDNA or gDNA derived from T cells, B-cell-depleted T cells, or PBMCs. Samples came from the ongoing ImmuneRACE study (first 160 participants) plus 1,254 subjects from 6 global collaborators. The sample metadata nearly always contained a de-identified subject ID, COVID-19 status, age in years and sex. A freely available public database, intended as a resource for researchers studying the immune response to SARS-CoV-2, is where the repertoires were released.

The immunoSEQ Assay, a bias-controlled multiplex PCR, was used to amplify TCRbeta CDR3 regions from genomic DNA. In the source study's methods: The number of nucleated cells in each sample was estimated from the amplification of reference gene primers within the assay. To quantify the absolute abundance of each unique TCRbeta CDR3 rearrangement, sequence reads were collapsed and filtered. For each sample, productive Simpson clonality was calculated as the square root of Simpson's diversity index over productive rearrangements. TCRdb took over this immuneACCESS table, retaining in-frame rearrangements with V and J assigned. Such tables are incomplete; in checked studies, under half of the missing clones stem from an unresolved V gene, and the remainder is unexplained. That table gives V, J and clone size, and the DNA gave D and trimming. Recorded for this sample are some 50,000 clones; 60% to 80% of them occurred a single time. The ten largest account for less than 20% of the sample.

Overall study results and their limits: The quantity of clinical and demographic metadata differed by source and by participant and was supplied without curation.

Turning to this clone: What this receptor recognizes is not known. Nothing much larger sits one base from this clone, and base qualities are not available.

Collaborating institutions collected whole blood in K2EDTA tubes following their own protocols. For TCRbeta analysis, collaborators shipped samples as frozen whole blood, isolated PBMCs, or DNA extracted from either of those sample types. The sequenced sample was peripheral blood. The source of this sequence is a human donor with active or convalescent COVID-19. The donor label of this sample is uncertain.

The nucleotides read TGTGCCAGCAGCCTTACCCAGGGGAGGGGCAATCAGCCCCAGCATTTT. Its protein reads: CASSLTQGRGNQPQHF. The receptor chain draws on TRBV7-8 and TRBJ1-5; matching of 6 bases hints at TRBD1 as the D gene. The CDR3, cysteine through phenylalanine, is 16 amino acids long. Left in the record is the CDR3 DNA by itself, 48 bases read in frame from the first base. The V and J ends are trimmed by 5 bases and 2 bases, leaving 16 bases between them. CDR1 and CDR2, looked up from the germline V gene, are SGHVS and FQNEAQ.